This note documents a single T cell receptor (beta chain) sequence. Its antigen is undetermined. This sample's treatment: 15 to 20 received Ad26.COV2.S at low or high dose, single or two shots; about 5 received placebo; per-sample allocation not given. All samples were drawn on day 63, counting from the first vaccine or placebo injection. Donation was by an adult aged 18-55 years who was in Boston. The data were obtained in a study of Ad26.COV2.S vaccination and SARS-CoV-2 variants. Across the whole study: Dosing was one shot or two shots 56 days apart. The study, taken as a whole, reports: Similar non-spike TCR breadth was observed in recipients of vaccine and of placebo.

The repertoire was sequenced with immunoSEQ multiplex PCR; TCRdb's copy has only in-frame clones and lacks some. The top ten clones hold 1.9% of a sample with 360,000 or so clones, 70% to 90% of them seen once. With V trimmed by 6 bases and J by 0 bases, 6 bases remained unmatched. This CDR3 spans 14 amino acids. Germline CDR1 reads SQVTM; CDR2 reads ANQGSEA. The genes are TRBV29-1 and TRBJ2-7, with 9 bases matching TRBD1. Specimen: peripheral blood, collected in a trial of Ad26.COV2.S vaccine versus placebo. The receptor was derived from a person aged 18-60 years who received the Ad26.COV2.S COVID-19 vaccine or a placebo. CDR3 region: CSVGLTGGSYEQYF. The CDR3 DNA reads TGCAGCGTCGGGTTGACAGGGGGCTCCTACGAGCAGTACTTC.